The rows below give T cell receptor beta chains drawn from one sample of a study of T cells in Graves' hyperthyroidism and ophthalmopathy. TCRdb reprocessed the multiplex PCR reads via MiXCR and lists one record per CDR3 protein. The sample contains 300,000 to 450,000 distinct CDR3 sequences, more than 15% of which appear only once. Sequenced material: blood. All receptors come from a woman between 18 and 29 years old with Graves' hyperthyroidism that later progressed to Graves' ophthalmopathy. Both conserved end residues are part of each CDR3. D genes are given only for firm matches. Not every row has a clone size; where given, it reads once, few, many or a size class.

medium-sized,TRBD2,TRBJ2-1,TRBV20-1,CSARAAGEVDEQFF,TGCAGTGCTAGAGCAGCGGGAGAGGTCGATGAGCAGTTCTTC
many,NA,TRBJ1-2,TRBV12-3/TRBV12-4,CASSLGQGHYGYTF,TGTGCCAGCAGTTTAGGGCAGGGCCACTATGGCTACACCTTC
few,TRBD2,TRBJ2-1,TRBV29-1,CSVGGSGREREQFF,TGCAGCGTGGGGGGTAGCGGGAGAGAAAGGGAGCAGTTCTTC
few,NA,TRBJ2-3,TRBV14,CASAQGSRSTDTQYF,TGTGCCAGCGCCCAAGGGTCCCGGAGCACAGATACGCAGTATTTT
many,NA,TRBJ2-2,TRBV6-1,CASSRTTTGELFF,TGTGCCAGCAGTCGGACGACCACCGGGGAGCTGTTTTTT
many,NA,TRBJ2-1,TRBV7-9,CASSRYGGFYNEQFF,TGTGCCAGCAGCCGATACGGAGGCTTCTACAATGAGCAGTTCTTC
NA,NA,TRBJ2-1,TRBV28,CASSSTVNEQFF,TGTGCCAGCAGTTCGACAGTCAATGAGCAGTTCTTC
many,NA,TRBJ2-1,TRBV11-2,CASSLVEGQYNEQFF,TGTGCCAGCAGCTTAGTGGAGGGCCAATACAATGAGCAGTTCTTC
NA,NA,TRBJ2-1,TRBV20-1,CSSPQGAYNEQFF,TGCAGTTCCCCCCAGGGAGCCTACAATGAGCAGTTCTTC
many,TRBD1,TRBJ1-1,TRBV28,CASSLGTGILPAFF,TGTGCCAGCAGTTTGGGGACAGGGATCCTTCCAGCTTTCTTT
NA,TRBD2,TRBJ2-1,TRBV27,CASTIKLAGVAYNEQFF,TGTGCCAGTACGATAAAACTAGCGGGAGTGGCCTACAATGAGCAGTTCTTC
few,NA,TRBJ2-3,TRBV10-3,CAISETRDSTDTQYF,TGTGCCATCAGTGAGACTAGGGATAGCACAGATACGCAGTATTTT
few,TRBD1,TRBJ2-7,TRBV7-3,CASSPQGGTLYEQYF,TGTGCCAGCAGTCCACAGGGGGGAACGTTATACGAGCAGTACTTC
many,NA,TRBJ2-2,TRBV12-3/TRBV12-4,CASTAPNTGELFF,TGTGCCAGCACAGCGCCGAACACCGGGGAGCTGTTTTTT
few,TRBD1,TRBJ1-6,TRBV27,CASSKTGLNSPLHF,TGTGCCAGCAGTAAGACAGGGCTTAATTCACCCCTCCACTTT
NA,NA,TRBJ2-1,TRBV27,CASSSRQISSYNEQFF,TGTGCCAGCAGTTCCCGACAGATTAGCTCCTACAATGAGCAGTTCTTC
few,NA,TRBJ2-4,TRBV29-1,CSVGGEPQNIQYF,TGCAGCGTTGGGGGAGAGCCCCAGAACATTCAGTACTTC
many,NA,TRBJ2-7,TRBV15,CATSSGHRDTSEQYF,TGTGCCACCAGCAGCGGACACCGGGACACATCCGAGCAGTACTTC
many,NA,TRBJ2-1,TRBV20-1,CSARAKINEQFF,TGCAGTGCTAGAGCCAAGATCAATGAGCAGTTCTTC
many,NA,TRBJ1-1,TRBV11-2,CASTEIRPGVFF,TGTGCCAGCACCGAGATACGCCCTGGGGTTTTCTTT
many,NA,TRBJ2-7,TRBV2,CASSEETGEGEQYF,TGTGCCAGCAGTGAGGAGACAGGTGAAGGGGAGCAGTACTTC
NA,TRBD2,TRBJ2-7,TRBV27,CASSMGGRSYEQYF,TGTGCCAGCAGTATGGGCGGGAGGTCCTACGAGCAGTACTTC
many,NA,TRBJ2-7,TRBV28,CASSLVGGALHEQYF,TGTGCCAGCAGTTTAGTGGGCGGGGCACTCCACGAGCAGTACTTC
many,NA,TRBJ1-2,TRBV9,CASTPYSPSYGYTF,TGTGCCAGCACCCCTTACAGTCCGAGCTATGGCTACACCTTC
few,NA,TRBJ1-6,TRBV9,CASSAASDTYNSPLHF,TGTGCCAGCAGCGCGGCGTCGGACACCTATAATTCACCCCTCCACTTT
NA,TRBD2,TRBJ2-1,TRBV7-9,CASSFIRGTSGNEQFF,TGTGCCAGCAGCTTCATCCGCGGGACTAGCGGGAATGAGCAGTTCTTC
few,TRBD2,TRBJ2-3,TRBV5-1,CASSFRGEKNTQYF,TGCGCCAGCAGCTTTCGGGGGGAGAAGAATACGCAGTATTTT
many,NA,TRBJ2-5,TRBV2,CASTPQMVEETQYF,TGTGCCAGCACGCCCCAAATGGTGGAAGAGACCCAGTACTTC
few,NA,TRBJ2-7,TRBV7-9,CASSLGLNSEQYF,TGTGCCAGCAGCTTAGGGCTTAACAGCGAGCAGTACTTC
many,NA,TRBJ2-7,TRBV6-5,CASSYSGAVTYEQYF,TGTGCCAGCAGTTACTCCGGGGCCGTTACCTACGAGCAGTACTTC
NA,TRBD2,TRBJ2-1,TRBV12-3/TRBV12-4,CASSFGLAGLSSGNEQFF,TGTGCCAGCAGTTTCGGACTAGCGGGGTTAAGCAGTGGGAATGAGCAGTTCTTC
NA,NA,TRBJ1-4,TRBV4-1,CASSQDSGAEKLFF,TGCGCCAGCAGCCAAGATTCAGGGGCGGAAAAACTGTTTTTT
many,NA,TRBJ1-6,TRBV11-2,CASSFRTPSYNSPLHF,TGTGCCAGCAGCTTTAGGACACCCTCCTATAATTCACCCCTCCACTTT
many,TRBD2,TRBJ2-7,TRBV20-1,CSASGGFYEQYF,TGCAGTGCTAGCGGGGGGTTCTACGAGCAGTACTTC
many,NA,TRBJ1-6,TRBV18,CASSPTGIRGNSPLHF,TGTGCCAGCTCGCCTACAGGAATACGGGGGAATTCACCCCTCCACTTT
few,NA,TRBJ2-7,TRBV7-8,CASSFANYEQYF,TGTGCCAGCAGCTTCGCCAACTACGAGCAGTACTTC
many,TRBD2,TRBJ2-7,TRBV11-2,CASRAGLMVYEQYF,TGTGCCAGCAGAGCGGGGTTAATGGTGTACGAGCAGTACTTC
many,NA,TRBJ1-2,TRBV28,CASSSEGSGGYSYTF,TGTGCCAGCAGTTCCGAGGGGTCGGGGGGATATAGCTACACCTTC
few,TRBD1,TRBJ1-3,TRBV10-3,CAISDVGTGISGNTIYF,TGTGCCATCAGTGATGTGGGGACAGGGATCTCTGGAAACACCATATATTTT